One sample yielded the 11 T cell receptor beta chains listed below, sequenced in a study of T cell repertoires in cytomegalovirus infection. One entry per CDR3 protein results from TCRdb running MiXCR on the reads. Of around 900,000 distinct CDR3 sequences listed, approximately 32% were seen once; the top ten hold 10% to 15%. No antigen has been identified for these receptors. The sequencing here drew on cultured CD8+ T cells from PBMCs, taken from culture after CMV antigen stimulation. All receptors come from a human donor in good health (CMV status not recorded). Some clones in this sample may be carry-over from other donors' samples.

To note about this clonotype: An end of the junction differs from the germline gene, which may be a read error. For the CDR3, the DNA is TGTGTCAGCAGTTTATCGAGACAGATAAACACTGAAGCTTTCTTT. This codes for CVSSLSRQINTEAFF. The chain uses TRBV27 and TRBJ1-1; TRBD1 is a possible D gene (5 bases). This CDR3 is 15 amino acids long. Germline V gene sequence: CDR1 MNHEY, CDR2 SMNVEV (reference sequence).

This clonotype was detected only a few times. The chain joins TRBV19 to TRBJ2-2; D is possibly TRBD1 (6 bases). The CDR3 runs 17 residues. CDR1 and CDR2 from the germline V gene are LNHDA and SQIVND (reference sequence). Trimming removed 6 bases at V and 0 bases at J, with 17 bases between. The CDR3 loop reads CASRRQVKLTNTGELFF. The CDR3 DNA reads as TGTGCCAGTAGGAGACAGGTGAAGCTTACGAACACCGGGGAGCTGTTTTTT. The full variable domain, rest sourced from reference TRBV19 and TRBJ2-2, is DGGITQSPKYLFRKEGQNVTLSCEQNLNHDAMYWYRQDPGQGLRLIYYSQIVNDFQKGDIAEGYSVSREKKESFPLTVTSAQKNPTAFYLCASRRQVKLTNTGELFFGEGSRLTVL.

This chain joins TRBV7-3 and TRBJ2-1; 14 bases fit TRBD2. CDR3 length equals 17 residues. Per germline, CDR1 SGHTA and CDR2 FQGTGA. V shed 3 bases, J shed 7 bases, and the junction held 8 bases outside the gene matches. In nucleotides, the CDR3 is TGTGCCAGCAGCTTGAGAGGACTAGCGGGGGGAATAAATGAGCAGTTCTTC. Translation: CASSLRGLAGGINEQFF.

For this clonotype: Germline and junction disagree at one end, which may indicate a read error. The chain recombines TRBV9 with TRBJ2-1; D possibly corresponds to TRBD2 (6 bases). Germline CDR1 SGDLS, CDR2 YYNGEE. The CDR3 is made up of 11 amino acids. In nucleotides, the CDR3 is TGTGTCAGCAGCGGCCGGGACGGGAGGTTCTTC. Translating it yields CVSSGRDGRFF.

This clonotype was observed many times. This chain links TRBV7-6 with TRBJ2-2, with a tentative D call TRBD1 (6 bases). CDR3 length equals 13 residues. CDR1 is SGHVS, CDR2 FNYEAQ, per germline. V dropped 4 bases and J dropped 4 bases, with 7 bases sitting between them. This chain's CDR3 is CASSSGVTGELFF. The CDR3, as DNA: TGTGCCAGCAGCTCAGGGGTCACCGGGGAGCTGTTTTTT. Supplemented by reference TRBV7-6 and TRBJ2-2, the full variable domain reads GAGVSQSPRYKVTKRGQDVALRCDPISGHVSLYWYRQALGQGPEFLTYFNYEAQQDKSGLPNDRFSAERPEGSISTLTIQRTEQRDSAMYRCASSSGVTGELFFGEGSRLTVL.

This clonotype was seen repeatedly, ten times or more. The chain joins TRBV7-2 to TRBJ2-3; 8 nucleotides align to TRBD2. In germline, CDR1 is SGHTA, CDR2 FQGNSA. The CDR3 spans 15 residues. With V trimmed by 5 bases and J by 1 base, 5 bases remained unmatched. CDR3 loop: CASSMYGGGTDTQYF. The CDR3 nucleotides are TGTGCCAGCAGCATGTACGGGGGGGGCACAGATACGCAGTATTTT.

This clonotype has just a few counts. The J gene is TRBJ1-2, the V gene TRBV5-4; 8 nucleotides align to TRBD1. V lost 3 bases, J lost 4 bases, and 8 bases stayed unmatched. CDR3 length: 15 amino acids. Germline V lookup: CDR1 SGHNT, CDR2 YYREEE (reference sequence). CDR3 sequence: CASSYGQGNIYGYTF. The CDR3 DNA reads TGTGCCAGCAGCTACGGACAGGGCAACATCTATGGCTACACCTTC.

This clonotype was counted ten times or more. DNA of the CDR3: TGTGCCAGCAGCTTACTAATAAGTGCAACTAATGAAAAACTGTTTTTT. Its protein product is CASSLLISATNEKLFF. The gene calls are TRBV7-6 and TRBJ1-4; the D is unclear. CDR1 and CDR2 (germline): SGHVS, FNYEAQ. The V end was cut by 2 bases, the J end by 0 bases, with 10 bases between. The CDR3 is 16 residues long.

This clonotype occurred a few times. V usage is TRBV15 and J usage is TRBJ2-5; perhaps TRBD1 as D (7 bases). V gave up 3 bases and J gave up 1 base, with 12 bases separating them. Germline loops: CDR1 LNHNV, CDR2 YYDKDF (reference sequence). The CDR3 is 15 amino acids. CDR3 sequence: CATSSGGTAQETQYF. CDR3 bases: TGTGCCACCAGCAGTGGGGGGACAGCCCAAGAGACCCAGTACTTC.

This clonotype turned up a few times. This sequence joins TRBV13 and TRBJ2-2, with D possibly being TRBD2 (5 bases). The germline CDR1 and CDR2 sequences are PRHDT and FYEKMQ (reference sequence). V lost 11 bases and J lost 2, with 12 bases in between. This CDR3 contains 13 residues. The CDR3 here is CAARGANTGELFF. CDR3 sequence (DNA): TGTGCCGCCCGGGGAGCCAACACCGGGGAGCTGTTTTTT.

This clonotype was counted ten times or more. V and J are TRBV7-2 and TRBJ1-5; maybe TRBD1 (5 bases). With 1 base removed from V and 3 bases from J, the gap between germline ends came to 13 bases. Germline CDR1 is SGHTA and CDR2 is FQGNSA. The length of the CDR3 is 16 residues. CDR3 coding DNA: TGTGCCAGCAGCTTAGTCCCCGGGGCCCACAATCAGCCCCAGCATTTT. Amino acid sequence: CASSLVPGAHNQPQHF.